The 6 T cell receptor beta chains reported below all come from one sample, sequenced in a study of a mutant IDH1 vaccine in newly diagnosed glioma. Data came from immunoSEQ multiplex PCR; TCRdb stores just in-frame clones and leaves some out. The profile shows 40,000 to 50,000 clones, approximately 76% of them singletons. The antigens for these receptors are not known. Time point reported: week 23, last vaccination. The vaccine gave 300 ug of a 20-mer mutant IDH1 peptide subcutaneously per dose. The source was PBMCs, collected from a glioma patient whose treatment included an IDH1 peptide vaccine. These receptors were taken from a man between 50 and 59 years old with glioma.

This sequence joins TRBV14 and TRBJ2-7, with D perhaps TRBD1 or TRBD2 (5 bases each). CDR1 and CDR2 from the germline V gene are SGHDN and FVKESK. V lost 4 bases to trimming and J lost 1 base, with 8 bases between them. This CDR3 has 13 amino acids. The CDR3 protein is CASSLGVSYEQYF. CDR3 nucleotide sequence: TGTGCCAGCAGCCTGGGGGTGTCCTACGAGCAGTACTTC.

The V call is TRBV6-5, the J call TRBJ1-5, with D hard to call. The ends were cut back, 8 bases at V and 5 bases at J, with 16 bases in the middle. Germline values: CDR1 MNHEY, CDR2 SVGAGI. The CDR3 runs to 14 residues. The CDR3 coding sequence is TGTGCCAGCCTAGGGTCCCCGTCGGATCAGCCCCAGCATTTT. This encodes CASLGSPSDQPQHF.

The table lists this clone with a few counts. The V gene is TRBV9, the J gene TRBJ2-7; 7 bases map to TRBD1. The germline V gene encodes CDR1 SGDLS and CDR2 YYNGEE. The length of the CDR3 is 15 residues. V shed 4 bases and J 0 bases; nucleotides not matched to a gene: 7. The CDR3 DNA is TGTGCCAGCAGCAGACAGGGTTCCAGCTCCTACGAGCAGTACTTC. Amino acids: CASSRQGSSSYEQYF.

The genes are TRBV29-1 and TRBJ2-2; 14 bases are a match to TRBD2. Germline values: CDR1 SQVTM, CDR2 ANQGSEA. After removal of 6 bases from V and 0 bases from J, the junction contained 9 bases not matched to a gene. The CDR3 extends over 18 amino acids. The CDR3 spells CSVVLWTSGGTNTGELFF. In nucleotides, the CDR3 is TGCAGCGTCGTACTCTGGACTAGCGGGGGGACGAACACCGGGGAGCTGTTTTTT.

The chain carries TRBV5-1 and TRBJ2-7; 8 bases align to TRBD2. The CDR3 runs to 14 residues. Germline values: CDR1 SGHRS, CDR2 YFSETQ. The V and J ends lost 2 bases and 3 bases, in that order; junction bases with no gene match: 4. CDR3 amino acids: CASSLQRGHYEQYF. The CDR3, as DNA: TGCGCCAGCAGCTTACAGCGGGGGCACTACGAGCAGTACTTC.

The genes are TRBV2 and TRBJ2-7, with D perhaps TRBD2 (5 bases). This CDR3 comprises 16 residues. V lost 4 bases and J 0 bases, leaving 16 bases between the germline ends. CDR1 SNHLY and CDR2 FYNNEI come from the germline V gene. CDR3 sequence reads: CASSVKLDYLSYEQYF. In DNA form, the CDR3 reads TGTGCCAGCAGTGTTAAATTAGACTACCTCTCCTACGAGCAGTACTTC.